These T cell receptor beta chains were read from a single sample in a study of breast tumors, draining lymph nodes, adjacent tissues. In TCRdb, the multiplex PCR reads were re-called with MiXCR into one record per CDR3 protein. The repertoire holds about 80,000 distinct CDR3 sequences, with roughly 19% as singletons. Sequencing used axillary lymph node tissue. These receptors were obtained from a female donor with breast cancer. Some clones in this sample may be carry-over from other donors' samples. Each CDR3 is given without its conserved first and last residue.

length,V,J,CDR3
20,TRBV4-3,TRBJ2-1,ASSQDGGRGLAGASSYNEQF
13,TRBV28,TRBJ2-2,ASNTGQGGTGELF
10,TRBV28,TRBJ1-2,ASTPKPGAPT
13,TRBV7-9,TRBJ2-1,ASSPGTVTYNEQF
12,TRBV5-6,TRBJ2-7,ASSLAGGNYEQY
11,TRBV10-3,TRBJ1-5,AISDPSNQPQH
13,TRBV5-1,TRBJ2-1,ASSLGAATYNEQF
12,TRBV7-9,TRBJ1-5,ASSLGRFNQPQH
15,TRBV9,TRBJ2-3,ASSAGVRAFSTDTQY
11,TRBV6-2/TRBV6-3,TRBJ1-2,ASSRGANYGYT
13,TRBV6-5,TRBJ2-3,ASSYSIENTDTQY
11,TRBV6-2/TRBV6-3,TRBJ1-6,ASSWTVNSPLH
13,TRBV9,TRBJ1-4,ASSVGNRGNEKLF
12,TRBV5-1,TRBJ2-2,ASSLSLNTGELF
14,TRBV15,TRBJ2-5,ATSRPRTGSKETQY
12,TRBV25-1,TRBJ2-7,ASSGGRGVYEQY
14,TRBV7-2,TRBJ2-1,ASSLSRGSSYNEQF
12,TRBV30,TRBJ2-2,ASPVASGTGELF
12,TRBV7-2,TRBJ2-5,ASSTGSTSETQY
12,TRBV19,TRBJ1-1,ASSIGGPNTEAF
12,TRBV11-3,TRBJ2-7,ASSLERDSYEQY
12,TRBV9,TRBJ2-7,ASSVGPEIGEQY